The clone carrying this T cell receptor beta chain was counted only a few times. Its antigen is unidentified. This record comes from a study of OX40 agonist ivuxolimab in advanced cancers. Study in general: Patients were dosed intravenously with ivuxolimab at 0.01 to 10 mg/kg every 2 weeks.

Study-wide points: The authors did not determine the antigen specificity of the expanded peripheral T cells.

Profiled with immunoSEQ multiplex PCR; TCRdb holds only in-frame clones, not every one. The sample shows fewer than 70,000 clones, about 85% of them seen only once. The specimen comprised CD4+ or CD8+ T cells sorted from blood, sampled in a trial of the OX40 agonist ivuxolimab. This receptor was taken from an adult with an advanced solid tumor such as melanoma, head and neck, liver or kidney cancer.

CDR3 DNA sequence: TGTGCCAGCAGCTTCCGGACTGTTGGTGGGGCCAACGTCCTGACTTTC. Encoded protein: CASSFRTVGGANVLTF. The chain joins TRBV7-8 to TRBJ2-6; maybe TRBD2 (5 bases). V was cut by 3 bases and J by 3 bases, with 12 bases left in between. Looked up from germline, CDR1 is SGHVS and CDR2 is FQNEAQ. The CDR3 consists of 16 residues.